Below, 14 T cell receptor beta chains from the same sample are listed, as sequenced in a study of tumor and adjacent non-tumor tissue in lung cancer. TCRbeta libraries were built with three rounds of nested PCR, modified from ARM-PCR. TCRdb re-derived calls from the multiplex PCR reads in MiXCR, one entry per CDR3 protein. The table records some 100,000 distinct CDR3 sequences, 75% to 90% of them present only once. No cell sorting was done before RNA was extracted from the tissue. Distant lung tissue was collected more than 3 cm away from the tumor edge. The sample comprised distant non-tumor lung tissue. The origin of the receptors is a man between 60 and 75 years old with small cell lung cancer.

Points on this clonotype: A junction boundary mismatches the germline segment, possibly from a read error. The CDR3 is CASSFMWQGAGSTDTQCF. As DNA, the CDR3 is TGTGCCAGCAGTTTTATGTGGCAGGGGGCAGGGAGCACAGATACTCAGTGTTTT. The chain links TRBV28 to TRBJ2-3; 8 bases are shared with TRBD1. There are 18 residues in the CDR3. In germline, CDR1 is MDHEN, CDR2 SYDVKM. Full variable domain (outside the CDR3, taken from reference TRBV28 and TRBJ2-3): DVKVTQSSRYLVKRTGEKVFLECVQDMDHENMFWYRQDPGLGLRLIYFSYDVKMKEKGDIPEGYSVSREKKERFSLILESASTNQTSMYLCASSFMWQGAGSTDTQCFGPGTRLTVL.

As to this clonotype: An end of the junction differs from the germline gene, which may be a read error. CDR3 in amino acids: CASSWLTWTSGYNDQFF. The CDR3 nucleotides are TGTGCCAGCAGCTGGCTGACCTGGACTAGCGGATACAATGATCAGTTCTTC. The gene calls are TRBV5-5 and TRBJ2-1; 10 bases are shared with TRBD2. Looked up from germline, CDR1 is SGHKS and CDR2 is YYEKEE (reference sequence). This CDR3 has 17 residues.

On this clonotype itself: The junction differs from germline at one of its ends, possibly a read error. Here the CDR3 DNA reads TGTACCAGCAGTTCCTCGAACAACGGGGAGCTATTTTTT. Translation: CTSSSSNNGELFF. The chain carries TRBV6-6 and TRBJ2-2; weak D call: TRBD2 (5 bases). CDR3 length equals 13 residues. CDR1 and CDR2 from the germline V gene are MNHNY and SVGAGI (reference sequence).

Here the CDR3 reads CASSLVVDLLIKQETQYF. CDR3 DNA sequence: TGTGCCAGCAGCTTAGTAGTGGATCTCCTTATCAAACAAGAGACCCAGTACTTC. This chain joins TRBV11-2 and TRBJ2-5; D is unresolved. Per germline, CDR1 SGHAT and CDR2 FQNNGV. V gave up 1 base and J gave up 2 bases, with 20 bases separating them. The CDR3 extends over 18 amino acids.

In the case of this clonotype: Germline is not matched at one junction end, which may reflect a read error. This sequence joins TRBV6-1 and TRBJ2-1, with TRBD2 matching over 7 bases. The CDR3 loop spans 11 amino acids. CDR1 and CDR2 (germline): MNHNS, SASEGT. As DNA, the CDR3 is TGTGCTAGCAGGTCTAGCGGAGAGCAGTTCTTC. As protein: CASRSSGEQFF.

This clonotype was seen many times. The chain joins TRBV20-1 to TRBJ2-1; 9 nucleotides line up with TRBD2. The CDR3 sequence is 16 residues long. Germline CDR1 DFQATT, CDR2 SNEGSKA (reference sequence). The V and J ends lost 3 bases and 7 bases, in that order; junction bases with no gene match: 13. The CDR3 nucleotides are TGCAGTGCTAGTGGTAGCGGGAGTGAGTTTGGGAATGAGCAGTTCTTC. This translates into CSASGSGSEFGNEQFF.

This clonotype was observed once. The chain recombines TRBV6-1 with TRBJ2-7; D is uncertain. The CDR3 loop spans 13 amino acids. Germline V gene lookup returns CDR1 MNHNS and CDR2 SASEGT. With 4 bases removed from V and 6 bases from J, the gap between germline ends came to 13 bases. In DNA, the CDR3 is TGTGCCAGCAGTGCAAATAGGGAAATCGAGCAGTACGTC. Amino acid sequence: CASSANREIEQYV.

A remark on this clonotype: This may come from a read error, since a much larger clone is one base off. The chain combines TRBV5-1 with TRBJ2-1; D tentatively fits TRBD1 or TRBD2 (5 bases each). In germline, CDR1 is SGHRS, CDR2 YFSETQ. This CDR3 is built from 15 residues. The chain's CDR3 is CVSSLVPGHTNEQFF. DNA for the CDR3: TGCGTCAGCAGCTTGGTACCGGGGCATACGAATGAGCAGTTCTTC.

As to this clonotype: The junction departs from the called germline gene at one end, perhaps through a read error. The chain is built from TRBV28 and TRBJ2-1; D gene uncertain. The V gene's germline CDR1 is MDHEN and CDR2 SYDVKM. CDR3 length equals 15 residues. The CDR3 spells CASTAHSRSYNEHFF. CDR3 coding DNA: TGTGCCAGCACCGCCCACAGCCGATCCTACAATGAGCATTTCTTC.

With respect to this clonotype: With a much larger clone just one base away, this may be a read error. This chain links TRBV5-1 with TRBJ2-5; 9 positions agree with TRBD2. The trim removed 0 bases at V and 0 bases at J, leaving 3 bases unmatched. The germline V gene encodes CDR1 SGHRS and CDR2 YFSETQ. The CDR3 has 16 residues. The CDR3 here is CASSLGLAGHQETQYF. DNA of the CDR3: TGCGCCAGCAGCTTGGGGCTAGCGGGACACCAAGAGACCCAGTACTTC.

Of note for this clonotype: Its ends do not fully match the called genes, so a read error is possible. The chain has TRBV5-1 and TRBJ1-1; D is ambiguous. Germline CDR1 and CDR2: SGHRS and YFSETQ. The length of the CDR3 is 12 residues. CDR3 coding DNA: TGCGGCAGCCGACTTCTTGGCACTGAAGCTTTCTTT. It specifies CGSRLLGTEAFF.

Comments on this clonotype: The germline gene is not matched at one end of the junction; a read error may be the cause. The chain is built from TRBV7-9 and TRBJ2-1, with D perhaps matching TRBD2 (6 bases). Germline V lookup: CDR1 SEHNR, CDR2 FQNEAQ (reference sequence). The CDR3 sequence is 16 residues long. The chain's CDR3 is CVSSWTNGSSYNEQFF. The CDR3 DNA reads TGTGTCAGCAGCTGGACTAACGGGAGCTCCTACAATGAGCAGTTCTTC.

On this clonotype: Sequence at one end of the junction differs from germline and may be a read error. The V gene is TRBV6-5, the J gene TRBJ1-2; D call uncertain. This CDR3 is 14 amino acids long. The V gene's germline CDR1 is MNHEY and CDR2 SVGAGI. CDR3 region: CASSRVRRESGYTF. The CDR3 DNA reads as TGTGCGAGCAGTCGTGTCAGGAGGGAAAGTGGCTACACCTTC.

Remarks on this clonotype: One junction end disagrees with the germline gene, perhaps due to a read error. The chain carries TRBV29-1 and TRBJ2-1; the D gene is possibly TRBD2 (6 bases). CDR3 length equals 16 residues. The germline V gene has CDR1 SQVTM and CDR2 ANQGSEA. The CDR3 coding sequence is TGCAGCGTTGAAGATCGAGGGACTGGCAGTTTTTATGAGCACTTCTTC. Amino acid sequence: CSVEDRGTGSFYEHFF.